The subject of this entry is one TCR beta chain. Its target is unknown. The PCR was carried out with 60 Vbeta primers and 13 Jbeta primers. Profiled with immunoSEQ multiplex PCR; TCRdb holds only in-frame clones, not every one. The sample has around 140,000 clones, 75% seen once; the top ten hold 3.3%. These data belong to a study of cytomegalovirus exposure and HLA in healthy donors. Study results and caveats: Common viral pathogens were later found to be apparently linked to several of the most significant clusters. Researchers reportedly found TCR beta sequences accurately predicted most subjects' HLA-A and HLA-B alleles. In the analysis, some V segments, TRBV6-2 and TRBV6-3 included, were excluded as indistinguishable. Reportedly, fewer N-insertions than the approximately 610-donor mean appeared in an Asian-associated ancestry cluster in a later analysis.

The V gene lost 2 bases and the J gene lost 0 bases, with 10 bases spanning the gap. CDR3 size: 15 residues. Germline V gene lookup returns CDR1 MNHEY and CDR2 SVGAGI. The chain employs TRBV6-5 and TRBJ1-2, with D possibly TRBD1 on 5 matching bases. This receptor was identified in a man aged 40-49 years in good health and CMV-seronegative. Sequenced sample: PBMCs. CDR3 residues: CASSYGAAANYGYTF. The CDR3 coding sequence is TGTGCCAGCAGTTACGGGGCAGCCGCTAACTATGGCTACACCTTC.